The clone carrying this T cell receptor beta chain was found many times. The record originates from a study of regulatory T cells in long-lasting Graves disease. The CDR3 is 15 amino acids. The germline V gene encodes CDR1 SGDLS and CDR2 YYNGEE. V shed 0 bases and J 4 bases; nucleotides not matched to a gene: 1. The authors built TCR beta libraries using iRepertoire HTBI primers and Arm-PCR of CDR3 regions. TCRdb reprocessed the multiplex PCR reads via MiXCR and lists one record per CDR3 protein. The sample contains 380,000 or so distinct CDR3 sequences, 15% to 20% of which appear only once. The time point was: newly diagnosed GD, antithyroid drugs for less than 3 months. From PBMCs, RNA was extracted and then used to make the TCR library. This sample also belongs to another study, concerning T cells in Graves' hyperthyroidism and ophthalmopathy.

The V gene is TRBV9, the J gene TRBJ2-1, with TRBD2 identical over 10 bases. The receptor was derived from a woman aged 18-29 years with Graves disease. This material consisted of peripheral blood mononuclear cells (PBMCs), taken at new diagnosis, from a patient treated with antithyroid drugs. The CDR3 is CASSVGTSGYNEQFF. CDR3 nucleotides: TGTGCCAGCAGCGTAGGGACTAGCGGATACAATGAGCAGTTCTTC. Combining the CDR3 with reference TRBV9 and TRBJ2-1 gives the whole variable domain DSGVTQTPKHLITATGQRVTLRCSPRSGDLSVYWYQQSLDQGLQFLIQYYNGEERAKGNILERFSAQQFPDLHSELNLSSLELGDSALYFCASSVGTSGYNEQFFGPGTRLTVL.